This TCR beta chain was recorded in a study of cytomegalovirus exposure and HLA in healthy donors. General study findings and limits: With DRB1 most and HLA-C fewest, TCR association rates differed between HLA loci in a later analysis. Highly shared sequence variants in one cluster were likely a sequencing artifact. Apparent HLA restriction characterized most CMV-associated TCR beta chains in a later analysis. TCR beta sequences numbering around 15,000 were associated with HLA alleles at 0.05 false discovery rate in a later analysis.

Comments on this clone: The target antigen is unknown.

Trimming removed 3 bases from V and 6 bases from J; junction bases left unmatched: 7. The CDR3 contains 15 residues. Germline V gene sequence: CDR1 KGHSH, CDR2 LQKENI. The PCR employed 60 Vbeta primers together with 13 Jbeta primers. Measured with immunoSEQ multiplex PCR; TCRdb has only the in-frame clones, and not every one. The repertoire has roughly 140,000 clones, roughly 80% of them found once; the top ten carry 4% to 5%. This receptor was identified in a man aged 40-55 years in good health and CMV-seropositive. The gene calls are TRBV18 and TRBJ2-1; TRBD1 aligns across 8 bases. Sequenced sample: PBMCs. CDR3 loop: CASSPDGQGGNEQFF. The CDR3 nucleotides are TGTGCCAGCTCACCTGACGGACAGGGAGGCAATGAGCAGTTCTTC.